Below are 26 T cell receptor beta chains sequenced from a single sample in a study of metastatic and nonmetastatic thyroid tumors. Ahead of thyroid surgery, no patient had received treatment of any kind. TCRdb reanalyzed the PCR reads via MiXCR. The sample shows roughly 21,000 clones, about a quarter of them seen only once. The sequenced sample was blood. The source of these receptors is a female donor with papillary thyroid cancer or a benign thyroid nodule (not recorded which). Some clones in this sample may be carry-over from other donors' samples.

In this sample, this clone turned up many times. CDR3 coding DNA: TGTGCCAGCAGTGGACAGGGTGGCAATGAGCAGTTCTTC. Residues: CASSGQGGNEQFF. The chain employs TRBV6-1 and TRBJ2-1; 7 positions agree with TRBD1. Germline CDR1 MNHNS, CDR2 SASEGT. The CDR3 is 13 residues long. V dropped 4 bases and J dropped 6; count of bases not matched to a gene: 3.

This chain uses TRBV30 with TRBJ2-7, with D perhaps assigned TRBD1 or TRBD2 (5 bases each). Germline V gives CDR1 GTSNPN, CDR2 SVGIG (reference sequence). Deletions cut 5 bases from V and 7 bases from J, with 15 bases between. The CDR3 length is 12 residues. The CDR3 sequence is CAWEGYGEEQYF. CDR3 DNA sequence: TGTGCCTGGGAGGGGTATGGGGAGGAGCAGTACTTC.

This clone has ten or more counts. The CDR3: CASSLVRDRVNEQFF. DNA of the CDR3: TGTGCCAGCAGCTTAGTCCGGGACAGGGTCAATGAGCAGTTCTTC. J is TRBJ2-1 and V is TRBV11-3, with 9 bases lining up with TRBD1. Trimming removed 1 base from V and 6 bases from J; junction bases left unmatched: 4. The CDR3 consists of 15 residues. The germline CDR1 and CDR2 sequences are SGHNT and YENEEA.

This clone is deemed medium-sized. J is TRBJ2-2 and V is TRBV11-2; 7 bases line up with TRBD1. The CDR3 runs 14 residues. Germline CDR1 reads SGHAT; CDR2 reads FQNNGV. Trimming removed 5 bases from V and 2 bases from J; junction bases left unmatched: 2. The CDR3: CASSRDSNTGELFF. The CDR3, as DNA: TGTGCCAGCAGCCGGGACAGCAACACCGGGGAGCTGTTTTTT.

With respect to this clone: One junction end does not reproduce the germline sequence, and a read error may be involved. The chain couples TRBV9 to TRBJ2-4; weak D call: TRBD1 (6 bases). CDR1 and CDR2 (germline): SGDLS, YYNGEE. The CDR3 contains 16 residues. For the CDR3, the DNA is TGTGCCAGCAGCCGCACAGTAGGGGGAGCCAAATACATTCAGTACTTC. Translated, it gives CASSRTVGGAKYIQYF.

The rearrangement joins TRBV3-1 to TRBJ2-5; 7 nucleotides match TRBD1. V gave up 0 bases and J gave up 5 bases; unmatched junction bases: 12. The CDR3 loop spans 17 amino acids. CDR1 is LGHDT, CDR2 YNNKEL, per germline (reference sequence). Here the CDR3 DNA reads TGTGCCAGCAGCCAAGATCTTCAGGACAGGCCTTTTGAGACCCAGTACTTC. It specifies CASSQDLQDRPFETQYF.

This clone came up many times. The V call is TRBV6-5, the J call TRBJ2-6, with TRBD2 as a possible D gene (6 bases). Trimming removed 2 bases from V and 1 base from J, with 6 bases in between. This CDR3 has 15 amino acids. Germline lookup yields CDR1 MNHEY and CDR2 SVGAGI. The CDR3 nucleotides are TGTGCCAGCAGTTACGGGGGGTCTGGGGCCAACGTCCTGACTTTC. Protein sequence: CASSYGGSGANVLTF.

CDR3 loop: CAWTAGGDGYTF. CDR3 sequence (DNA): TGTGCCTGGACCGCAGGGGGAGATGGCTACACCTTC. The chain combines TRBV30 with TRBJ1-2; 7 positions match TRBD1. J gave up 6 bases and V 4 bases, and 5 bases lay outside the gene matches. Germline assignment: CDR1 GTSNPN and CDR2 SVGIG (reference sequence). This CDR3 region has 12 residues.

This clone rates as medium-sized. Additional DNA sequences in this sample encode the identical CDR3. The V call is TRBV7-2, the J call TRBJ1-1; no firm D call. The CDR3 has 15 amino acids. Trimming took off 1 base at V and 0 bases at J, with 9 bases between the two ends. CDR1 is SGHTA, CDR2 FQGNSA, per germline. CDR3 loop: CASSLGVALNTEAFF. CDR3 bases: TGTGCCAGCAGCTTAGGGGTAGCTTTGAACACTGAAGCTTTCTTT.

The table lists this clone with a count of one. An end of the junction does not agree with germline; a read error may underlie this. The rearrangement links TRBV18 to TRBJ1-2; 10 nucleotides line up with TRBD1. This CDR3 is built from 16 residues. From germline, CDR1 is KGHSH and CDR2 LQKENI. The CDR3 spells CASSYRDRGPREGYPF. CDR3 DNA: TGTGCCAGCTCATATCGGGACAGGGGCCCTCGAGAGGGCTACCCCTTC.

The chain joins TRBV4-1 to TRBJ2-7; 11 bases fit TRBD2. Trimming cost V 4 bases and J 6 bases; bases outside gene matches: 8. The CDR3 is made up of 15 amino acids. CDR1 is MGHRA, CDR2 YSYEKL, per germline. DNA of the CDR3: TGCGCCAGCAGCCGCGCCGGGACTAGCGGTAGCGAGCAGTACTTC. Translated: CASSRAGTSGSEQYF.

This clone was detected a few times. The chain is built from TRBV6-2 or TRBV6-3 and TRBJ2-5, with D maybe TRBD1 (5 bases). Germline values: CDR1 MNHEY, CDR2 SVGEGT. The CDR3 covers 16 residues. Trimming removed 0 bases from V and 3 bases from J, with 14 bases in between. CDR3 amino acids: CASSYSPRASEETQYF. CDR3 sequence (DNA): TGTGCCAGCAGTTACTCGCCCAGGGCGTCGGAAGAGACCCAGTACTTC.

This chain joins TRBV6-1 and TRBJ1-2; D is undetermined. V shed 6 bases and J shed 0 bases, with 11 bases lying between them. The CDR3 is made up of 14 amino acids. Germline V CDR1 and CDR2: MNHNS, SASEGT. As DNA, the CDR3 is TGTGCCAGCAGCTTGCTAACTTCTAACTATGGCTACACCTTC. This gives the protein CASSLLTSNYGYTF.

By share, this clone ranks as medium-sized. V and J are TRBV6-1 and TRBJ1-3; weak D call: TRBD1 (5 bases). Germline CDR1 reads MNHNS; CDR2 reads SASEGT. This CDR3 comprises 15 residues. Trimming shortened V by 1 base and J by 3 bases, and 10 bases separated the two germline ends. The CDR3 loop reads CASSEGGGIGNTIYF. In DNA, the CDR3 is TGTGCCAGCAGTGAAGGTGGGGGAATTGGAAACACCATATATTTT.

This clone was counted ten times or more. The rearrangement joins TRBV6-1 to TRBJ1-1; tentatively, D is TRBD1 (6 bases). Per germline, CDR1 MNHNS and CDR2 SASEGT. This CDR3 has 15 amino acids. V lost 1 base and J 8 bases, leaving 17 bases between the germline ends. CDR3 in DNA: TGTGCCAGCAGTGAAGAGCCATCGGGGGGCCACGAAGCTTTCTTT. Amino acid sequence: CASSEEPSGGHEAFF.

This clone appeared many times. The gene calls are TRBV6-2 or TRBV6-3 and TRBJ2-1; 9 nucleotides agree with TRBD2. The CDR3 extends over 14 amino acids. J lost 7 bases, V lost 3 bases, and 4 bases had no gene match. Germline V lookup: CDR1 MNHEY, CDR2 SVGEGT. The CDR3 spells CASSYAGGLNEQFF. The CDR3 DNA reads as TGTGCCAGCAGTTATGCGGGAGGGCTTAATGAGCAGTTCTTC.

The genes are TRBV5-5 and TRBJ1-2, with D maybe TRBD1 (5 bases). Trimming took 0 bases from V and 4 from J, leaving 7 bases between them. The germline CDR1 and CDR2 sequences are SGHKS and YYEKEE (reference sequence). The CDR3 length is 13 residues. CDR3 in DNA: TGTGCCAGCAGCTTGGGGGGGTCCTATGGCTACACCTTC. It is translated as CASSLGGSYGYTF.

There are many counts of this clone. The chain is built from TRBV20-1 and TRBJ1-1; D gene uncertain. The V end lost 4 bases, the J end lost 3 bases, and 9 bases lay between the germline ends. Germline V CDR1 and CDR2: DFQATT, SNEGSKA (reference sequence). The CDR3 contains 12 residues. This CDR3 reads CSANIGYTEAFF. The CDR3 region has the DNA TGCAGTGCTAACATAGGGTACACTGAAGCTTTCTTT.

This clone was found many times. The rearrangement uses TRBV12-3 or TRBV12-4 and TRBJ2-1, with 14 positions matching TRBD2. The CDR3 length is 16 residues. The V segment lost 5 bases and the J segment 0 bases; nucleotides outside the gene matches: 0. DNA of the CDR3: TGTGCCAGCAGTGGGACTAGCGGGGGCTCCTACAATGAGCAGTTCTTC. Its protein product is CASSGTSGGSYNEQFF.

This clone was seen repeatedly, ten times or more. The CDR3 nucleotides read TGTGCCAGCAGCCTGGAGAAAACCCTCTCCTACGAGCAGTACTTC. Amino acid sequence: CASSLEKTLSYEQYF. V gene TRBV28 combines with J gene TRBJ2-7; D gene ambiguous. CDR1 MDHEN and CDR2 SYDVKM come from the germline V gene. The CDR3 consists of 15 residues. V lost 6 bases and J lost 0, with 15 bases in between. The variable domain in full, with the rest retrieved from reference TRBV28 and TRBJ2-7, is DVKVTQSSRYLVKRTGEKVFLECVQDMDHENMFWYRQDPGLGLRLIYFSYDVKMKEKGDIPEGYSVSREKKERFSLILESASTNQTSMYLCASSLEKTLSYEQYFGPGTRLTVT.

This clone is termed medium-sized. This chain links TRBV20-1 with TRBJ2-7; D might be TRBD2 (6 bases). With 6 bases removed from V and 0 bases from J, the gap between germline ends came to 15 bases. CDR1 is DFQATT, CDR2 SNEGSKA, per germline (reference sequence). CDR3 size: 14 residues. CDR3 sequence: CSATRPSVSYEQYF. The CDR3 bases are TGCAGTGCCACGAGACCTAGCGTCTCCTACGAGCAGTACTTC.

This clone was observed at least ten times. V gene TRBV12-5 combines with J gene TRBJ2-2; 8 positions agree with TRBD1. Germline CDR1 is LGHNT and CDR2 is FRNRAP. V gave up 3 bases and J gave up 4 bases; unmatched junction bases: 7. CDR3 size: 16 residues. CDR3 loop: CASGFHQGAVTGELFF. Here the CDR3 DNA reads TGTGCTAGTGGTTTCCATCAGGGGGCTGTCACCGGGGAGCTGTTTTTT.

This clone was recorded many times. CDR3: CASRVDLENTEAFF. The DNA for the CDR3 is TGTGCCAGCAGGGTAGACCTTGAGAACACTGAAGCTTTCTTT. This chain joins TRBV12-3 or TRBV12-4 and TRBJ1-1, with D uncertain. V lost 6 bases and J 1 base, leaving 12 bases between the germline ends. The CDR3 runs 14 residues.

By proportion, this clone is medium-sized (0.01 to 0.1%). J is TRBJ2-7 and V is TRBV7-2; 11 nucleotides agree with TRBD2. Trimming took 3 bases from V and 1 from J; bases not matched to a gene: 2. Per germline, CDR1 SGHTA and CDR2 FQGNSA. The CDR3 spans 15 residues. This chain's CDR3 is CASSLRLAGSYEQYF. CDR3 DNA: TGTGCCAGCAGCTTGAGACTAGCGGGATCCTACGAGCAGTACTTC.

This clone was seen more than once but under ten times. V usage is TRBV28 and J usage is TRBJ1-1; no clear D gene. CDR3 length: 13 amino acids. V lost 3 bases to trimming and J lost 0 bases, with 5 bases between them. Germline V gene lookup returns CDR1 MDHEN and CDR2 SYDVKM. The CDR3 protein is CASSFTVNTEAFF. The CDR3 DNA reads TGTGCCAGCAGTTTTACGGTGAACACTGAAGCTTTCTTT.

The chain joins TRBV6-1 to TRBJ2-2; D is tentatively TRBD1 or TRBD2 (5 bases each). The germline V gene has CDR1 MNHNS and CDR2 SASEGT. There are 16 residues in the CDR3. Trimming stripped 5 bases from V and 5 bases from J, with 18 bases between. Written as DNA, the CDR3 is TGTGCCAGCAGTCGAAGTCCCGGGACGGGGACCGGGGAGCTGTTTTTT. Protein product: CASSRSPGTGTGELFF.